Presented here are 6 T cell receptor beta chains from one specimen sequenced in a study of technical replicates of blood from several donors. The repertoire was sequenced with immunoSEQ multiplex PCR; TCRdb's copy has only in-frame clones and lacks some. The sample lists roughly 65,000 clones; about 90% were seen once. The sample taken for sequencing was PBMCs. Receptors originate from a human donor in good health. Some clones in this sample may be carry-over from other donors' samples.

This chain uses TRBV6-1 with TRBJ2-7, with D possibly matching TRBD1 (6 bases). Looked up from germline, CDR1 is MNHNS and CDR2 is SASEGT. V was trimmed by 7 bases and J by 3 bases, leaving 16 bases between them. The length of the CDR3 is 14 residues. CDR3 nucleotides: TGTGCCAGCATGGGGACAAAGCCCTACTACGAGCAGTACTTC. Translating gives CASMGTKPYYEQYF.

J is TRBJ2-3 and V is TRBV27; 12 nucleotides match TRBD2. CDR3 size: 15 residues. V was clipped by 4 bases and J by 7 bases; unmatched bases: 6. Looked up from germline, CDR1 is MNHEY and CDR2 is SMNVEV (reference sequence). The CDR3 protein is CASSSTSGSAHTQYF. The DNA of the CDR3 is TGTGCCAGCAGTTCGACTAGCGGGAGTGCCCATACGCAGTATTTT.

The rearrangement joins TRBV5-1 to TRBJ1-2; 7 bases agree with TRBD1. V shed 0 bases and J 5 bases; nucleotides not matched to a gene: 7. The CDR3 has 15 residues. CDR1 SGHRS and CDR2 YFSETQ come from the germline V gene. CDR3: CASSLASAGGYGYTF. In DNA form, the CDR3 reads TGCGCCAGCAGCTTGGCCTCGGCAGGGGGGTATGGCTACACCTTC.

The chain links TRBV29-1 to TRBJ2-1; D is perhaps TRBD2 (6 bases). The CDR3 is 11 amino acids. The germline CDR1 and CDR2 sequences are SQVTM and ANQGSEA. The V end was cut by 7 bases, the J end by 14 bases, with 18 bases between. As DNA, the CDR3 is TGCAGCGCCGGGACTCCCATGGGGGAGTTCTTC. Its protein product is CSAGTPMGEFF.

The rearrangement joins TRBV7-9 to TRBJ1-2; D perhaps matches TRBD1 (5 bases). From germline, CDR1 is SEHNR and CDR2 FQNEAQ (reference sequence). V lost 3 bases to trimming and J lost 3 bases, with 11 bases between them. This CDR3 spans 14 amino acids. The CDR3 sequence: CASSFVRQHYGYTF. CDR3 DNA: TGTGCCAGCAGCTTTGTGAGACAGCACTATGGCTACACCTTC.

V usage is TRBV14 and J usage is TRBJ2-3; 9 nucleotides agree with TRBD2. Per the germline V gene, CDR1 is SGHDN and CDR2 is FVKESK. The CDR3 covers 15 residues. J lost 4 bases, V lost 5 bases, and 7 bases had no gene match. CDR3 sequence reads: CASSSWRGGADTQYF. CDR3 DNA: TGTGCCAGCAGCTCATGGCGGGGGGGCGCAGATACGCAGTATTTT.